This TCR beta chain was observed in a study of blood T cell repertoires in COVID-19. Study in general: The United States, Italy and Spain were the sources of the acute and convalescent COVID-19 samples. From T cells, B-cell-depleted T cells, or PBMCs came the material, which was cDNA or gDNA.

Seattle patients were enrolled during active infection and followed longitudinally. This CDR3 spans 16 amino acids. The germline V gene encodes CDR1 LGHDT and CDR2 YNNKEL (reference sequence). Deletions cut 0 bases from V and 4 bases from J, with 15 bases between. Source study methods: Reference gene primer amplification yielded estimated nucleated cell counts. Assay used: immunoSEQ multiplex PCR; TCRdb lists only in-frame clones, some missing. V and J calls plus clone size are reproduced from that table; the DNA served to infer D and trimming. The sample lists about 150,000 clones; about 85% were seen once.

The chain recombines TRBV3-1 (or the pseudogene TRBV3-2) with TRBJ1-1; D may be TRBD1 (5 bases). The receptor's source is a woman aged 60-75 years with COVID-19, enrolled during active disease. Sequenced: peripheral blood. In DNA form, the CDR3 reads TGTGCCAGCAGCCAAGAATCGGGCAGGGTGGGCACTGAAGCTTTCTTT. It encodes CASSQESGRVGTEAFF.